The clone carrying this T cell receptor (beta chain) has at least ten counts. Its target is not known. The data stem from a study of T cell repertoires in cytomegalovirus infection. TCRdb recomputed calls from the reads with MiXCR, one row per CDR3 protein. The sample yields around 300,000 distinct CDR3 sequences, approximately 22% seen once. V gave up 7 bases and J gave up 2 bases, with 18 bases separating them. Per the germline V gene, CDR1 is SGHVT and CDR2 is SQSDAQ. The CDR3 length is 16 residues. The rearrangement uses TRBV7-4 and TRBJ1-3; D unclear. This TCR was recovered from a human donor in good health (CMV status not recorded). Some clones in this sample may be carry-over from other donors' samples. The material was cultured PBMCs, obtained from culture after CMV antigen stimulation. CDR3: CASIPRLGSAGNTIYF. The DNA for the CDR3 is TGTGCCAGCATTCCGCGCCTGGGGTCGGCTGGAAACACCATATATTTT.